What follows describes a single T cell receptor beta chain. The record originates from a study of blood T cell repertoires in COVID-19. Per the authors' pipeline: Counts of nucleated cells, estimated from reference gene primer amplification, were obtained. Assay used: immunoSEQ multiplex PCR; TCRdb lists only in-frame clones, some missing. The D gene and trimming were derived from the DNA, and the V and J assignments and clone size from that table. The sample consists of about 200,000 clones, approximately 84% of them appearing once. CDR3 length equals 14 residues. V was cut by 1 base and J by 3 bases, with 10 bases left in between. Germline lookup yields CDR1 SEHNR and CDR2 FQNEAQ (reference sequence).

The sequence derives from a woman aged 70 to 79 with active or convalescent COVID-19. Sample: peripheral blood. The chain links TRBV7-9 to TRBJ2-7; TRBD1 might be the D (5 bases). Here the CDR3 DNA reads TGTGCCAGCAGCTTAGGGTCAGGGTTCTACGAGCAGTACTTC. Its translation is CASSLGSGFYEQYF.